This TCR beta chain was captured by sequencing in a study of T cells expressing NK-cell markers. Across the whole study: It was sorted CD3+CD56+NKG2C+, CD3+CD56+NKG2C- and CD3+CD56-NKG2C+ T cells that supplied the TCR beta repertoires. Seropositivity for HCMV was found in most of the eight sequenced donors, with one seronegative. Study-wide results and caveats: Dominance of the CD3+CD56-NKG2C+ fraction by these clonotypes also held in several donors.

The authors made TCR beta cDNA libraries by 5'RACE template switching. This switching added a universal primer site and UMIs. TCRdb re-called the 5' RACE reads and gives one entry per CDR3 protein, without DNA. The sample holds a few hundred thousand distinct CDR3 sequences. For this clonotype: The antigen is unknown.

The CDR3 loop spans 12 amino acids. Per the germline V gene, CDR1 is DFQATT and CDR2 is SNEGSKA (reference sequence). This sequence originates from a woman between 45 and 65 years old in good health. Sequenced: blood T cells: a sorted CD56 or NKG2C T cell subset, CD4+ or CD8+ T cells, or bulk PBMC T cells (not recorded which). This chain uses TRBV20-1 with TRBJ2-1; no DNA is available, so the TRBD2 call from TCRdb remains unchecked. The CDR3 protein is CSASGPSHEQFF.